This record covers a single T cell receptor beta chain. Its antigen is undetermined. TCRdb reprocessed the 5' RACE reads, keeping one entry per CDR3 protein, no DNA. Recorded for this sample: over 350,000 distinct CDR3 sequences. The data are from a study of T cells expressing NK-cell markers. Study results and limitations: One observes that, in a few donors, these clonotypes were also the leading ones within the CD3+CD56-NKG2C+ fraction.

CDR3 length equals 14 residues. From germline, CDR1 is WSHSY and CDR2 SAAADI. The chain has TRBV10-2 and TRBJ1-4; TCRdb's assignment of TRBD1 cannot be checked, as there is no DNA. The sample taken for sequencing was blood T cells: a sorted CD56 or NKG2C T cell subset, CD4+ or CD8+ T cells, or bulk PBMC T cells (not recorded which). The origin of this receptor is a woman aged 45-65 years in good health. CDR3 residues: CASSESGGNEKLFF.